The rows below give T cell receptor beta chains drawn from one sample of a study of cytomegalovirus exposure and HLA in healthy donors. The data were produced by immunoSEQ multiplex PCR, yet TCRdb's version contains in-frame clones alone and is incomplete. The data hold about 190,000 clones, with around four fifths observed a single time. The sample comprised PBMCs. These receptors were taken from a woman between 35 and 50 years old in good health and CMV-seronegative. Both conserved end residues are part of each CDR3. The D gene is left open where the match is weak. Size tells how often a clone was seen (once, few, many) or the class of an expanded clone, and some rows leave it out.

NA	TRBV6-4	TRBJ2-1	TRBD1	CASSAGTGGYNEQFF	TGTGCCAGCAGCGCGGGGACAGGGGGCTACAATGAGCAGTTCTTC
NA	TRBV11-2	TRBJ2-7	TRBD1	CASSNRQGGLSYEQYF	TGTGCCAGCAGCAACCGACAGGGGGGTCTTTCCTACGAGCAGTACTTC
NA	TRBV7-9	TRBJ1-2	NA	CASTAPTSYNYGYTF	TGTGCCAGCACCGCCCCCACTAGCTATAACTATGGCTACACCTTC
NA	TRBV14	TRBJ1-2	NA	CASSPVGQGLSGYTF	TGTGCCAGCAGCCCGGTCGGGCAGGGGCTAAGTGGCTACACCTTC
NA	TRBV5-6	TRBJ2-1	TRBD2	CASSGTSGRYDNEQFF	TGTGCCAGCAGCGGGACTAGCGGGAGATACGACAATGAGCAGTTCTTC
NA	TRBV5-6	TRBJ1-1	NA	CASSPLADTEAFF	TGTGCCAGCAGCCCGCTCGCAGACACTGAAGCTTTCTTT
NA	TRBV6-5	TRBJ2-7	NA	CASRGGGGVYEQYF	TGTGCCAGCAGAGGGGGTGGGGGGGTCTACGAGCAGTACTTC
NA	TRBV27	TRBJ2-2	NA	CASSLSLSGGELFF	TGTGCCAGCAGTTTATCGCTTTCAGGAGGGGAGCTGTTTTTT
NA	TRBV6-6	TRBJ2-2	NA	CASSYDKPGELFF	TGTGCCAGCAGTTACGACAAACCCGGGGAGCTGTTTTTT
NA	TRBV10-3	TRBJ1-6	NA	CAISATGLNNSPLHF	TGTGCCATCAGTGCAACAGGGCTAAATAATTCACCCCTCCACTTT
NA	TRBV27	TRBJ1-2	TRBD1	CASRPGQVQYGYTF	TGTGCCAGCAGGCCGGGACAGGTGCAGTATGGCTACACCTTC
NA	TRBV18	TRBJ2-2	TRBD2	CASSPSLLSGRSIAGELFF	TGTGCCAGCTCACCCTCTTTATTGAGCGGGAGATCCATAGCCGGGGAGCTGTTTTTT
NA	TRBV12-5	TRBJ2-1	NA	CASGLWETPRNEQFF	TGTGCTAGTGGGCTCTGGGAGACACCAAGGAATGAGCAGTTCTTC
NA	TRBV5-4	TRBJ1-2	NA	CASSLRQVSFYGYTF	TGTGCCAGCAGCTTAAGACAGGTGTCTTTCTATGGCTACACCTTC
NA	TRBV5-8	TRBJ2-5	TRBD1	CASSSGQGYQETQYF	TGTGCCAGCAGCTCGGGACAGGGGTATCAAGAGACCCAGTACTTC
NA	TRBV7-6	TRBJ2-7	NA	CASSLVWGTRYEQYF	TGTGCCAGCAGCTTAGTATGGGGGACACGGTACGAGCAGTACTTC
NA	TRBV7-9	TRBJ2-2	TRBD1	CSSSQRTGTNTGELFF	TGTTCCAGCAGCCAAAGGACAGGGACCAACACCGGGGAGCTGTTTTTT
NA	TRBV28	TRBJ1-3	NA	CASSLAGRLGNTIYF	TGTGCCAGCAGTTTGGCAGGGCGTTTGGGAAACACCATATATTTT
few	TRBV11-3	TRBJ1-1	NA	CASSFQVRDEAFF	TGTGCCAGCAGCTTTCAGGTCCGGGATGAAGCTTTCTTT
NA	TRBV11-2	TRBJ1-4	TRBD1	CASSEGTGREKLFF	TGTGCCAGCAGCGAAGGGACAGGGAGGGAAAAACTGTTTTTT
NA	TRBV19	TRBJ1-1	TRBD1	CASSGTGAEAFF	TGTGCCAGTAGTGGGACAGGGGCTGAAGCTTTCTTT
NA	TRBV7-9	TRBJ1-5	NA	CASSLFGEGNQPQHF	TGTGCCAGCAGCTTGTTCGGGGAAGGCAATCAGCCCCAGCATTTT
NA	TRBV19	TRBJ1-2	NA	CASSIDRGPYGYTF	TGTGCCAGTAGTATAGATCGGGGTCCCTATGGCTACACCTTC
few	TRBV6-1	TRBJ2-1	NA	CASSLNAPINEQFF	TGTGCCAGCAGTCTTAACGCGCCAATCAATGAGCAGTTCTTC
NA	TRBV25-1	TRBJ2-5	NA	CASSEWPGQETQYF	TGTGCCAGCAGTGAATGGCCAGGACAAGAGACCCAGTACTTC
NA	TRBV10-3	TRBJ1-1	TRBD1	CATKGQDILNTEAFF	TGTGCCACAAAAGGACAGGATATATTGAACACTGAAGCTTTCTTT
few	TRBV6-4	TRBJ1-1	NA	CASSEQENTEAFF	TGTGCCAGCAGTGAACAGGAGAACACTGAAGCTTTCTTT
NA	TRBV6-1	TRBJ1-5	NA	CASSGLGGGSQPQHF	TGTGCCAGCAGTGGCCTGGGGGGGGGCAGTCAGCCCCAGCATTTT
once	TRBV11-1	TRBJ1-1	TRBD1	CASSRDRAEAFF	TGTGCCAGCAGCCGGGACAGGGCAGAAGCTTTCTTT
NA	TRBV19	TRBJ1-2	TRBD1	CASSRGTGESYGYTF	TGTGCCAGTAGTAGAGGGACAGGGGAATCCTATGGCTACACCTTC
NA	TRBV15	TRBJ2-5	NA	CATSRDLSWETQYF	TGTGCCACCAGCAGAGATCTGAGTTGGGAGACCCAGTACTTC
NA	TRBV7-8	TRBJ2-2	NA	CASSLVRNTGELFF	TGTGCCAGCAGCTTAGTCAGAAACACCGGGGAGCTGTTTTTT
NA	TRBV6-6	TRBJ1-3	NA	CASSYEGGPTGNTIYF	TGTGCCAGCAGTTACGAGGGAGGGCCGACTGGAAACACCATATATTTT
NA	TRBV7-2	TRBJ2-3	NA	CASSRSPGTDTQYF	TGTGCCAGCAGCCGATCCCCAGGGACAGATACGCAGTATTTT
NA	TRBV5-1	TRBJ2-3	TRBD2	CASSLALAGGVNTQYF	TGCGCCAGCAGCTTGGCTCTAGCGGGAGGGGTCAATACGCAGTATTTT
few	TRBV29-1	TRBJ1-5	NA	CSAAEADQPQHF	TGCAGCGCCGCCGAGGCCGATCAGCCCCAGCATTTT
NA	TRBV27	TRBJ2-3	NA	CASSPTGDLDTQYF	TGTGCCAGCAGTCCCACGGGGGATTTAGATACGCAGTATTTT
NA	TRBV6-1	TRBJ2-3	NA	CASSEGADTQYF	TGTGCCAGCAGTGAAGGCGCAGATACGCAGTATTTT
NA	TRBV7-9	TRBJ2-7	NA	CASSLMRGSYEQYF	TGTGCCAGCAGCTTAATGCGGGGTTCCTACGAGCAGTACTTC
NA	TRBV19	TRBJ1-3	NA	CASSSGGDLGNTIYF	TGTGCCAGTAGCTCCGGGGGGGACCTTGGAAACACCATATATTTT
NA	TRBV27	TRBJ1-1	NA	CASGGTRDTEAFF	TGTGCCAGCGGAGGGACTAGGGACACTGAAGCTTTCTTT
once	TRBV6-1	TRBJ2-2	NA	CASRQTGNTGELFF	TGTGCCAGCAGGCAGACAGGGAACACCGGGGAGCTGTTTTTT
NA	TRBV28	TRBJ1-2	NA	CASSFPRGAGHYGYTF	TGTGCCAGCAGTTTTCCCAGGGGCGCCGGGCACTATGGCTACACCTTC
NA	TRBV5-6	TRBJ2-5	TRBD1	CASSSKTGLETQYF	TGTGCCAGCAGCTCAAAGACAGGGCTGGAGACCCAGTACTTC
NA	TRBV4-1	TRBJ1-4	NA	CASSLFNEKLFF	TGCGCCAGCAGCCTATTTAATGAAAAACTGTTTTTT
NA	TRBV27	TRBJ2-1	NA	CASSFWGGPNEQFF	TGTGCCAGCAGTTTCTGGGGGGGGCCTAATGAGCAGTTCTTC
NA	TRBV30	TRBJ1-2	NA	CAWSVRGPMYGYTF	TGTGCCTGGAGTGTACGAGGCCCGATGTATGGCTACACCTTC
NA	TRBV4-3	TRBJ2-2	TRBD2	CASSVGLAEYTGELFF	TGCGCCAGCAGCGTGGGACTAGCGGAATACACCGGGGAGCTGTTTTTT
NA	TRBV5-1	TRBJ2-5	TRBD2	CASSFGPSGSETQYF	TGCGCCAGCAGCTTTGGTCCTAGCGGGAGTGAGACCCAGTACTTC
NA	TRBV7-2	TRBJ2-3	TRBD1	CASSEGQVLDTQYF	TGTGCCAGCAGCGAGGGACAGGTTTTAGATACGCAGTATTTT
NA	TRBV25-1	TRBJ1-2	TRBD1	CASSGTGYTYGYTF	TGTGCCAGCAGCGGGACAGGGTACACCTATGGCTACACCTTC